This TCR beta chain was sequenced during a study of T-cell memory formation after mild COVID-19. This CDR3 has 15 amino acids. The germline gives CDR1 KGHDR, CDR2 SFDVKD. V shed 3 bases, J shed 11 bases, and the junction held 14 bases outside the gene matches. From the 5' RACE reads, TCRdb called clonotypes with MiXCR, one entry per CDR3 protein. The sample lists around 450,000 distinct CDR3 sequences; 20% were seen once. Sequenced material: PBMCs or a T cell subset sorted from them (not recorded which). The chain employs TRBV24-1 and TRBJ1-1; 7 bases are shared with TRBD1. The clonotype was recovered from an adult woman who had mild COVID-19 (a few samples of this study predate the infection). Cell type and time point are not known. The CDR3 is CATSDGRQGMTTAFF. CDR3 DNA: TGTGCCACCAGTGATGGTAGACAGGGAATGACGACGGCTTTCTTT.